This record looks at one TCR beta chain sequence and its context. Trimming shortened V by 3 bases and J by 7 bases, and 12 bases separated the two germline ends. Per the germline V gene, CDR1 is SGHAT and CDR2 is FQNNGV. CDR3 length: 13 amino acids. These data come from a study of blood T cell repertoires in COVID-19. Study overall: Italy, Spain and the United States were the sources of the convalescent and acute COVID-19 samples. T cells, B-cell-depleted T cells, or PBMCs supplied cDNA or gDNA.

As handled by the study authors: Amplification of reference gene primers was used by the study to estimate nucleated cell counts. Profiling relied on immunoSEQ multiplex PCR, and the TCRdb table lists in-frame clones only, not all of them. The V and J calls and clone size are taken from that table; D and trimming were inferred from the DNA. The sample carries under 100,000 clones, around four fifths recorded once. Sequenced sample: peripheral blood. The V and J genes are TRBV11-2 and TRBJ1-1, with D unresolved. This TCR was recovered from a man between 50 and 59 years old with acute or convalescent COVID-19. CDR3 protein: CASSLTPAGEAFF. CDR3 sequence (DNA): TGTGCCAGCAGCTTGACTCCGGCGGGTGAAGCTTTCTTT.